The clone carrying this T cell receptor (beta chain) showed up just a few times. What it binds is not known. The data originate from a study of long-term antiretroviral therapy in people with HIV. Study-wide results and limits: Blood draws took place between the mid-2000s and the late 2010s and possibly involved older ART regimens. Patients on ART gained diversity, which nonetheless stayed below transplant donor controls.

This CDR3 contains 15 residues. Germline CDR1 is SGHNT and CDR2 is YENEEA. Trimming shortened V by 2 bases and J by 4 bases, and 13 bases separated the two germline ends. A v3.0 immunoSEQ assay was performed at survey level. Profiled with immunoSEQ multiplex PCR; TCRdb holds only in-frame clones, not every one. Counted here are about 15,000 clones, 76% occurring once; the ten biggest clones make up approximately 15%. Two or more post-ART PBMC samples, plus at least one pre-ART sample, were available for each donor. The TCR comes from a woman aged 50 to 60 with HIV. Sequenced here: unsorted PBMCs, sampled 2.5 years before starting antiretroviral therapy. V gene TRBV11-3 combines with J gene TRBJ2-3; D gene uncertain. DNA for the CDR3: TGTGCCAGCAGCTTAATCAGTATAGGGTCAGATACGCAGTATTTT. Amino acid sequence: CASSLISIGSDTQYF.